Each of the 27 T cell receptor beta chains below was sequenced from the same sample in a study of blood T cell repertoires in COVID-19. Measured with immunoSEQ multiplex PCR; TCRdb has only the in-frame clones, and not every one. The table has approximately 170,000 clones, around four fifths seen once. Sample: PBMCs or T cells enriched from blood (not recorded which). The source is a woman aged 50 to 65 who had recovered from COVID-19.

V usage is TRBV7-8 and J usage is TRBJ1-2; 9 bases match TRBD1. CDR1 and CDR2 (germline): SGHVS, FQNEAQ. The CDR3 runs to 16 residues. V shed 0 bases, J shed 4 bases, and the junction held 6 bases outside the gene matches. The CDR3 loop is CASSLAGQGVSYGYTF. In nucleotides, the CDR3 is TGTGCCAGCAGCTTAGCGGGACAGGGAGTAAGCTATGGCTACACCTTC.

The rearrangement uses TRBV6-5 and TRBJ2-7; D possibly corresponds to TRBD2 (6 bases). The length of the CDR3 is 13 residues. Trimming removed 3 bases from V and 4 bases from J, with 10 bases in between. From germline, CDR1 is MNHEY and CDR2 SVGAGI. The CDR3 nucleotides are TGTGCCAGCAGTTATCAGGAGGGGTACGAGCAGTACTTC. Translation: CASSYQEGYEQYF.

The chain is built from TRBV5-4 and TRBJ2-5, with 10 bases that match TRBD2. CDR1 and CDR2 (germline): SGHNT, YYREEE (reference sequence). V lost 1 base to trimming and J lost 5 bases; unmatched junction nucleotides: 14. The CDR3 loop spans 18 amino acids. The CDR3 region has the DNA TGTGCCAGCAGCTTGAGGTGGGCTAGCGGGAGCACTGGCGAGACCCAGTACTTC. Protein: CASSLRWASGSTGETQYF.

This chain links TRBV18 with TRBJ2-2; TRBD2 matches at 7 bases. The junction had 7 bases not matched to a gene; V was cut back by 3 bases and J by 0 bases. The germline V gene encodes CDR1 KGHSH and CDR2 LQKENI. CDR3 size: 17 residues. CDR3 nucleotides: TGTGCCAGCTCACCCGTCGCGGGAGCGCCGAACACCGGGGAGCTGTTTTTT. Its translation: CASSPVAGAPNTGELFF.

The CDR3 nucleotides read TGCGCCAGCAGCCCAGGGGGCAGGGGGCGCGATGAAAAACTGTTTTTT. This sequence encodes CASSPGGRGRDEKLFF. The chain couples TRBV5-1 to TRBJ1-4; TRBD1 matches 8 bases. This CDR3 region has 16 residues. Germline V lookup: CDR1 SGHRS, CDR2 YFSETQ. With V trimmed by 4 bases and J by 6 bases, 11 bases remained unmatched.

In this sample, this clone turned up a few times. CDR3 loop: CASSLGTGVGQPQHF. As DNA, the CDR3 is TGCGCCAGCAGCTTGGGGACAGGGGTGGGGCAGCCCCAGCATTTT. The V and J genes are TRBV5-1 and TRBJ1-5, with 9 bases aligning to TRBD1. CDR1 and CDR2 from the germline V gene are SGHRS and YFSETQ. The CDR3 is made up of 15 amino acids. Trimming removed 0 bases from V and 7 bases from J; junction bases left unmatched: 5. Full variable domain (remainder filled in from reference TRBV5-1 and TRBJ1-5): KAGVTQTPRYLIKTRGQQVTLSCSPISGHRSVSWYQQTPGQGLQFLFEYFSETQRNKGNFPGRFSGRQFSNSRSEMNVSTLELGDSALYLCASSLGTGVGQPQHFGDGTRLSIL.

This chain joins TRBV7-9 and TRBJ2-7; weak D call: TRBD1 (5 bases). Trimming took 4 bases from V and 2 from J, leaving 12 bases between them. Germline-derived CDR1 and CDR2 are SEHNR and FQNEAQ (reference sequence). The CDR3 length is 14 residues. CDR3 sequence: CASSYGHIPYEQYF. The CDR3 DNA is TGTGCCAGCAGCTACGGACATATTCCCTACGAGCAGTACTTC. The complete variable domain, with remaining parts taken from reference TRBV7-9 and TRBJ2-7, reads DTGVSQNPRHKITKRGQNVTFRCDPISEHNRLYWYRQTLGQGPEFLTYFQNEAQLEKSRLLSDRFSAERPKGSFSTLEIQRTEQGDSAMYLCASSYGHIPYEQYFGPGTRLTVT.

J is TRBJ2-4 and V is TRBV28, with 9 bases that match TRBD2. The V and J ends lost 5 bases and 1 base, in that order; junction bases with no gene match: 18. Looked up from germline, CDR1 is MDHEN and CDR2 is SYDVKM. The CDR3 loop spans 20 amino acids. The CDR3 DNA reads TGTGCCAGCAGTATTTCCCCTCTTATAGCGGGAGTGAATGCCAAAAACATTCAGTACTTC. Protein sequence: CASSISPLIAGVNAKNIQYF.

The table lists this clone with a count of one. The V gene is TRBV6-5, the J gene TRBJ1-2; 7 positions agree with TRBD1. The CDR3 runs 13 residues. Trimming removed 0 bases from V and 7 bases from J; junction bases left unmatched: 2. CDR1 is MNHEY, CDR2 SVGAGI, per germline. As DNA, the CDR3 is TGTGCCAGCAGTTACTCGGGGACAGCTGGCTACACCTTC. This gives the protein CASSYSGTAGYTF.

V and J are TRBV28 and TRBJ2-7; 13 bases are a match to TRBD2. Germline-derived CDR1 and CDR2 are MDHEN and SYDVKM. The CDR3 is made up of 14 amino acids. V lost 6 bases to trimming and J lost 4 bases; unmatched junction nucleotides: 3. The CDR3 sequence: CASSLGLAGYEQYF. In nucleotides, the CDR3 is TGTGCCAGCAGCTTGGGACTAGCGGGATACGAGCAGTACTTC.

The chain is built from TRBV12-3 or TRBV12-4 and TRBJ2-1; no reliable D call. Trimming pared 6 bases from V and 9 bases from J, leaving 9 bases between. There are 11 residues in the CDR3. This CDR3 reads CASSSGFEQFF. In nucleotides, the CDR3 is TGTGCCAGCAGCTCCGGGTTTGAGCAGTTCTTC.

This rearrangement joins TRBV19 to TRBJ2-1, with 8 nucleotides matching TRBD1. This CDR3 contains 15 residues. The trim removed 4 bases at V and 4 bases at J, leaving 6 bases unmatched. CDR1 and CDR2 (germline): LNHDA, SQIVND (reference sequence). The CDR3: CASSNGQGPYNEQFF. Here the CDR3 DNA reads TGTGCCAGTAGTAACGGACAGGGCCCTTACAATGAGCAGTTCTTC.

The chain carries TRBV28 and TRBJ2-7; TRBD1 agrees at 9 bases. Losses at the gene ends were 5 bases for V and 4 bases for J; bases not matched to a gene: 9. The CDR3 contains 15 residues. Germline CDR1 reads MDHEN; CDR2 reads SYDVKM. This chain's CDR3 is CASSLNTGGAYEQYF. The CDR3 nucleotides read TGTGCCAGCAGTCTAAATACAGGGGGCGCGTACGAGCAGTACTTC.

The chain links TRBV27 to TRBJ1-5, with D maybe TRBD1 (6 bases). CDR1 and CDR2 from the germline V gene are MNHEY and SMNVEV (reference sequence). Deletions cut 6 bases from V and 6 bases from J, with 15 bases between. The CDR3 contains 14 residues. In nucleotides, the CDR3 is TGTGCCAGCAGCGAACAGGGTTCCTCTCAGCCCCAGCATTTT. It encodes CASSEQGSSQPQHF.

This chain joins TRBV4-1 and TRBJ1-6; D is undetermined. Trimming cost V 0 bases and J 0 bases, with 15 bases left between them. This CDR3 comprises 19 residues. Per the germline V gene, CDR1 is MGHRA and CDR2 is YSYEKL. In nucleotides, the CDR3 is TGCGCCAGCAGCCAAGACGCCAGTCACTCTAGCTCCTATAATTCACCCCTCCACTTT. As protein: CASSQDASHSSSYNSPLHF.

The rearrangement joins TRBV5-1 to TRBJ2-2; 9 bases agree with TRBD2. Germline CDR1 SGHRS, CDR2 YFSETQ. The CDR3 runs to 16 residues. Trimming took 1 base from V and 6 from J; bases not matched to a gene: 7. Here the CDR3 DNA reads TGCGCCAGCAGCTTGAACGTGGCGGGGGGGCCCGGGGAGCTGTTTTTT. Its protein product is CASSLNVAGGPGELFF.

This chain links TRBV4-3 with TRBJ2-5, with 9 bases fitting TRBD1. Per the germline V gene, CDR1 is LGHNA and CDR2 is YSLEER. The CDR3 consists of 18 residues. V dropped 4 bases and J dropped 3; count of bases not matched to a gene: 15. CDR3 sequence (DNA): TGCGCCAGCAGCCCAGGGGGATTCGGGACAGGGCTAGAAGAGACCCAGTACTTC. This sequence encodes CASSPGGFGTGLEETQYF.

V is TRBV11-2 and J is TRBJ1-4; D is ambiguous. Germline V gene lookup returns CDR1 SGHAT and CDR2 FQNNGV. This CDR3 is built from 15 residues. V shed 5 bases and J shed 3 bases, with 13 bases lying between them. The CDR3 nucleotides are TGTGCCAGCAGCCAGCGAGAGCCCCCTAATGAAAAACTGTTTTTT. Protein product: CASSQREPPNEKLFF.

The chain has TRBV11-2 and TRBJ1-1; TRBD1 matches 11 bases. V dropped 4 bases and J dropped 4; count of bases not matched to a gene: 8. The CDR3 sequence is 16 residues long. The germline gives CDR1 SGHAT, CDR2 FQNNGV. CDR3 amino acids: CASSSGDRGYGTEAFF. The CDR3 nucleotides are TGTGCCAGCAGCTCGGGGGACAGGGGGTATGGCACTGAAGCTTTCTTT.

About this clone: The identical CDR3 is also encoded by other nucleotide sequences in the sample. V and J are TRBV18 and TRBJ1-5; 7 nucleotides match TRBD1. This CDR3 has 14 residues. Germline lookup yields CDR1 KGHSH and CDR2 LQKENI. V gave up 2 bases and J gave up 2 bases; unmatched junction bases: 0. CDR3 sequence reads: CASSPGQGNQPQHF. The CDR3 region has the DNA TGTGCCAGCTCACCAGGACAGGGCAATCAGCCCCAGCATTTT.

The V call is TRBV19, the J call TRBJ2-1, with TRBD1 identical over 7 bases. CDR1 and CDR2 (germline): LNHDA, SQIVND (reference sequence). V lost 7 bases and J lost 3; bases outside the gene matches: 6. The CDR3 loop spans 14 amino acids. The CDR3, as DNA: TGTGCCAGTAAACAGGGGCTCGGCTACAATGAGCAGTTCTTC. Translation: CASKQGLGYNEQFF.

The chain uses TRBV5-6 and TRBJ1-5; D may be TRBD1 (6 bases). V shed 0 bases and J shed 4 bases, with 11 bases lying between them. Germline CDR1 SGHDT, CDR2 YYEEEE. The CDR3 runs to 15 residues. The CDR3: CASSLGTGTNQPQHF. The CDR3, as DNA: TGTGCCAGCAGCTTGGGAACAGGGACAAATCAGCCCCAGCATTTT.

The CDR3: CASSPWAGGRTSTDTQYF. The DNA of the CDR3 is TGCGCCAGCAGCCCTTGGGCAGGGGGGAGGACTAGCACAGATACGCAGTATTTT. V is TRBV4-3 and J is TRBJ2-3, with a tentative D call TRBD1 (7 bases). V dropped 4 bases and J dropped 0 bases, with 20 bases sitting between them. Germline V gene lookup returns CDR1 LGHNA and CDR2 YSLEER. The CDR3 has 18 residues.

CDR3 protein: CASSLLRSEKLFF. The CDR3 nucleotides are TGTGCCAGCAGTCTTTTAAGGAGTGAAAAACTGTTTTTT. The J gene is TRBJ1-4, the V gene TRBV6-1; D uncertain. V was trimmed by 5 bases and J by 7 bases, leaving 11 bases between them. Germline CDR1 and CDR2: MNHNS and SASEGT. The CDR3 sequence is 13 residues long.

The rearrangement links TRBV7-9 to TRBJ1-2; D is ambiguous. This CDR3 is 15 amino acids long. CDR1 is SEHNR and CDR2 is FQNEAQ in the germline V gene (reference sequence). The V and J ends lost 5 bases and 4 bases respectively, with 17 bases between them. DNA of the CDR3: TGTGCCAGCAGCGAAGGTACGGCAGACATCTATGGCTACACCTTC. Translation gives CASSEGTADIYGYTF. Complete variable domain (other parts from reference TRBV7-9 and TRBJ1-2): DTGVSQNPRHKITKRGQNVTFRCDPISEHNRLYWYRQTLGQGPEFLTYFQNEAQLEKSRLLSDRFSAERPKGSFSTLEIQRTEQGDSAMYLCASSEGTADIYGYTFGSGTRLTVV.

The J gene is TRBJ2-5, the V gene TRBV5-4; unclear D gene. V gave up 4 bases and J gave up 8 bases, with 18 bases separating them. The germline V gene encodes CDR1 SGHNT and CDR2 YYREEE (reference sequence). The CDR3 runs to 14 residues. CDR3: CASSPRDLMSTQYF. The CDR3 DNA sequence: TGTGCCAGCAGCCCCCGAGATCTTATGTCCACCCAGTACTTC.

This chain uses TRBV25-1 with TRBJ1-2; 8 bases fit TRBD1. Germline V gene lookup returns CDR1 MGHDK and CDR2 SYGVNS. The CDR3 loop spans 15 amino acids. V lost 2 bases and J lost 0; bases outside the gene matches: 2. CDR3 sequence: CASSEGTGANYGYTF. The CDR3 coding sequence is TGTGCCAGCAGTGAAGGGACAGGAGCTAACTATGGCTACACCTTC.